This T cell receptor beta chain is drawn from a study of T cell responses to AZD1222 COVID-19 vaccine (TCRdb year 2021). Study-level background: AZD1222 recipients whose second dose came at about 4 weeks and those whose second dose came at about 12 weeks were combined into one group, since spike-specific TCR depth and breadth did not differ between the two schedules. A total of 240 or so trial participants underwent TCR sequencing, of whom approximately 200 had received two doses of AZD1222 and about 25 had received two doses of the MenACWY control vaccine. Enrollment into the trials was organized by age into subgroups of 18-55, 56-69 and 70-plus years, and those subgroups contained about 150, 27 and 61 TCR-sequenced participants, respectively. What the authors observed across the whole study: Participants were mostly white British, with more females than males. The authors suggested clonal diversity may have been underestimated. The whole spike protein was spanned by vaccine-associated CD4 TCRs, and dominant responses were seen in regions 160-218 and 743-854. A significant rise in spike-specific TCR breadth and depth was observed after two AZD1222 doses relative to day 0 and relative to MenACWY recipients. In the small 56-69-year group, the increase in depth fell short of significance, most likely because of low power. Because no day 14 peak-response samples were available, the repertoires could be characterized only after the peak T cell response. Epitopes outside the regions mutated in the B.1.351 and B.1.1.7 variants were reportedly recognized by nearly half of the unique spike-specific TCRs. Conclusions about previously exposed vaccinees are limited, since just six AZD1222 recipients were seropositive for SARS-CoV-2 at baseline.

The time point label on this specimen signifies: baseline before first vaccination. The vaccinee samples were drawn from two UK trials, COV001 and COV002, one of which was a single-blind randomized controlled phase 2/3 trial testing AZD1222 (ChAdOx1 nCoV-19) in healthy adults. Trial participant PBMC samples were collected at day 0 and day 28 after the second dose for TCRbeta chain sequencing. A word on this clone: Its antigen remains undetermined. Base-call qualities are not available, and no considerably larger clone is one nucleotide away.

The junction shows trimming of 6 bases on V and 8 bases on J, plus 23 bases between the germline ends. Reading the germline V gene (reference sequence) gives CDR1 DFQATT and CDR2 SNEGSKA. Reading from cysteine to phenylalanine, the CDR3 counts 16 amino acids. Only the CDR3 DNA stays, 48 bases, in frame from base 1. The CDR3 regions of human TCRbeta chains were analyzed by immunosequencing. In the original analysis: Repertoire TCRs were checked for matches against a reference library of SARS-CoV-2-specific TCRs that had been generated using the MIRA antigen-specificity platform. Breadth was defined as the fraction of unique TCRs that were SARS-CoV-2-associated. Depth was defined as the fraction of total T cells that were SARS-CoV-2-associated. Using the MIRA data, every spike-specific TCR was mapped to the spike region that the TCR reacted to and assigned to either a CD4 or a CD8 class. Log10-transformed breadth and depth values were compared by one-way ANOVA with Sidak's multiple comparisons tests. TCRdb retrieved this table from immuneACCESS and kept in-frame rearrangements only. Not all clones are present; in checked studies, unresolved V genes account for under half, and no reason is known for the remainder. That table gives V, J and clone size, and the DNA gave D and trimming. The sample contains 85,000 to 100,000 clones, about 72% of them found a single time. The ten largest clones add up to 20% to 25% of the sample.

The starting material was peripheral blood, obtained on day 0 of AZD1222 vaccination. The rearrangement joined TRBV20-1 to TRBJ1-6; possibly the D gene is TRBD1, per 6 matching bases. This clonotype was obtained from an adult in good health. The CDR3 reads CSASTGTHYLDSPLHF. The base sequence is TGCAGTGCGAGTACCGGGACACACTACTTGGATTCACCCCTCCACTTT.